What follows are 7 T cell receptor beta chains derived from one specimen sequenced in a study of blood T cells in healthy people across ages. The authors ran a second PCR of about 6 to 12 cycles using a sample-barcoded 5' primer and a J-beta primer mix. In TCRdb, the 5' RACE reads were re-called with MiXCR into one record per CDR3 protein. The sample includes around 1,000,000 distinct CDR3 sequences, roughly two fifths of them seen just once. Material: blood. The receptors derive from a man aged 18 to 35 in good health.

This clonotype turned up a few times. V gene TRBV14 combines with J gene TRBJ1-2, with D perhaps TRBD1 (5 bases). Trimming took off 1 base at V and 7 bases at J, with 16 bases between the two ends. The CDR3 loop spans 15 amino acids. The germline V gene encodes CDR1 SGHDN and CDR2 FVKESK. The CDR3 protein is CASSQGSPSGGGYTF. In DNA, the CDR3 is TGTGCCAGCAGCCAAGGAAGCCCGTCCGGGGGTGGCTACACCTTC.

The CDR3 nucleotides read TGTGCCAGCAGGACGCCCAATGAAAAACTGTTTTTT. Protein sequence: CASRTPNEKLFF. The chain combines TRBV12-3 or TRBV12-4 with TRBJ1-4, with no clear D. V was clipped by 6 bases and J by 5 bases, with 7 bases between them. CDR3 length equals 12 residues.

Comments on this clonotype: Relative to the germline gene, one junction end is altered; a read error may explain this. The J gene is TRBJ2-1, the V gene TRBV12-3 or TRBV12-4; D gene unclear. The CDR3 length is 15 residues. As DNA, the CDR3 is TGTGCCGGCAGTTTCGTGAGAAGCGCCTACAATGAGCAGTTCTTC. Residues: CAGSFVRSAYNEQFF.

In its sample, this clonotype was seen a few times. The chain is built from TRBV9 and TRBJ1-1; TRBD1 might be the D (5 bases). V lost 3 bases to trimming and J lost 0 bases, with 12 bases between them. CDR3 size: 15 residues. Per germline, CDR1 SGDLS and CDR2 YYNGEE. CDR3 amino acids: CASSDTTALNTEAFF. DNA for the CDR3: TGTGCCAGCAGCGATACGACAGCCCTGAACACTGAAGCTTTCTTT.

CDR3 protein: CASSPDKTNTGELFF. In DNA form, the CDR3 reads TGTGCCAGCAGCCCCGACAAAACGAACACCGGGGAGCTGTTTTTT. The rearrangement uses TRBV4-2 and TRBJ2-2; D not certain. The CDR3 contains 15 residues. The germline CDR1 and CDR2 sequences are LGHNA and YNFKEQ. Trimming cost V 4 bases and J 0 bases, with 9 bases left between them.

To note about this clonotype: An end of the junction differs from the germline gene, which may be a read error. V usage is TRBV20-1 and J usage is TRBJ1-2, with a weak D call TRBD1 (5 bases). Looked up from germline, CDR1 is DFQATT and CDR2 is SNEGSKA (reference sequence). This CDR3 spans 14 amino acids. The DNA for the CDR3 is TGCAGTACTAGAGATGGGGCATATGTGGGTGGCTACACCTTC. This translates into CSTRDGAYVGGYTF.

The chain carries TRBV5-1 and TRBJ1-1; D is perhaps TRBD1 (6 bases). The V gene lost 4 bases and the J gene lost 7 bases, with 11 bases spanning the gap. The V gene's germline CDR1 is SGHRS and CDR2 YFSETQ. The CDR3 loop spans 12 amino acids. CDR3 sequence reads: CASSPGASEAFF. The CDR3 region has the DNA TGCGCCAGCAGCCCAGGGGCGAGTGAAGCTTTCTTT.